A selection of T cell receptor beta chains follows, all from one sample in a study of shared clonotypes between healthy human individuals. Assay: immunoSEQ multiplex PCR; the TCRdb copy retains only in-frame clones and omits some. The profile shows 2 million to 2.5 million clones, approximately 93% of them singletons. Sequenced sample: naive CD4+ T cells from PBMCs. These receptor sequences come from a man aged 18 to 35 in good health. Some clones in this sample may be carry-over from other donors' samples. Each CDR3 is given with its conserved first and last residue. The D gene is left open where the match is weak.

j_gene	v_gene	d_gene	CDR3aa	CDR3nt
TRBJ2-1	TRBV5-1	TRBD2	CASSPGLARLVGNEQFF	TGCGCCAGCAGCCCTGGACTAGCGCGCCTGGTGGGTAATGAGCAGTTCTTC
TRBJ2-3	TRBV28	.	CASSTALLGTSTDTQYF	TGTGCCAGCAGCACAGCGCTGTTGGGAACTAGCACAGATACGCAGTATTTT
TRBJ2-7	TRBV7-2	TRBD1	CASSLVRDSSYEQYF	TGTGCCAGCAGCTTAGTACGGGACAGTTCCTACGAGCAGTACTTC
TRBJ2-5	TRBV6-6	.	CASSYGGREAETQYF	TGTGCCAGCAGTTACGGGGGACGCGAAGCAGAGACCCAGTACTTC
TRBJ1-2	TRBV7-2	TRBD1	CASSLRQGAYTF	TGTGCCAGCAGCCTAAGACAGGGGGCCTACACCTTC
TRBJ1-2	TRBV5-1	TRBD1	CASSLATGTSYGYTF	TGCGCCAGCAGCTTGGCGACAGGGACCAGCTATGGCTACACCTTC
TRBJ2-1	TRBV18	.	CASSPKNEQFF	TGTGCCAGCTCACCCAAAAATGAGCAGTTCTTC
TRBJ2-5	TRBV2	.	CASRPTSSSFGTQYF	TGTGCCAGCAGGCCTACTAGCTCCTCCTTTGGGACCCAGTACTTC
TRBJ2-2	TRBV19	.	CASSIPRRAAYTGELFF	TGTGCCAGTAGTATCCCGCGTAGGGCAGCGTACACCGGGGAGCTGTTTTTT
TRBJ2-5	TRBV10-3	TRBD1	CAISGQGRQETQYF	TGTGCCATCAGCGGACAGGGAAGGCAAGAGACCCAGTACTTC